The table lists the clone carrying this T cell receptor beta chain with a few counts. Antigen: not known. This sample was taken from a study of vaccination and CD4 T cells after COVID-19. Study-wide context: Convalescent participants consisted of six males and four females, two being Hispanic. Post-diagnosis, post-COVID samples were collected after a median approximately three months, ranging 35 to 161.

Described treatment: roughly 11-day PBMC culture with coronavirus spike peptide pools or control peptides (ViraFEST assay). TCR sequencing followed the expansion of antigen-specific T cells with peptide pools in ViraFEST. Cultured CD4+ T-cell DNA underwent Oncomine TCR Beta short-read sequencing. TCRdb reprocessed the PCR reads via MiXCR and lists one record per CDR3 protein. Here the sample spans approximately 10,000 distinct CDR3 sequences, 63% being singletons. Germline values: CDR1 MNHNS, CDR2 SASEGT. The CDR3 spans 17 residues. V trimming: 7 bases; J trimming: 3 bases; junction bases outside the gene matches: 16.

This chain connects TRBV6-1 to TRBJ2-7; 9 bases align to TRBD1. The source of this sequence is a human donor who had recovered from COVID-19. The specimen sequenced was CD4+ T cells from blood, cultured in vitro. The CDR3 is CASTKSVTGTGNYEQYF. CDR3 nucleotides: TGTGCCAGCACTAAATCCGTAACCGGGACAGGGAACTACGAGCAGTACTTC.